Following are 32 T cell receptor beta chains from one sample sequenced in a study of T cell responses to AZD1222 COVID-19 vaccine. TCRdb's copy holds only in-frame clones and misses some; the assay was immunoSEQ multiplex PCR. This sample has 110,000 to 150,000 clones; around 91% occur once, and the top ten carry about 1.5%. Material: peripheral blood, obtained on day 0 of AZD1222 vaccination. Receptor source: an adult in good health.

This clone was seen a few times. This chain uses TRBV10-3 with TRBJ2-7; either TRBD1 or TRBD2 may fit D (5 bases each). The CDR3 runs 15 residues. Germline V gene sequence: CDR1 ENHRY, CDR2 SYGVKD. Trimming removed 3 bases from V and 3 bases from J, with 15 bases in between. The CDR3 region has the DNA TGTGCCATCAGTGACCCCGGGACGGTTCACTACGAGCAGTACTTC. Its translation: CAISDPGTVHYEQYF.

This rearrangement joins TRBV21-1 to TRBJ2-7; TRBD2 is the table's D call, not checked against the DNA. TRBV21-1 is classified as a pseudogene. This CDR3 is 12 amino acids long. The CDR3: CASSMGGGKQYF. Written as DNA, the CDR3 is TGTGCCAGCAGCATGGGCGGGGGCAAGCAGTACTTC.

CDR3 loop: CASKEGTGTLNTIYF. The DNA of the CDR3 is TGTGCCAGTAAGGAGGGGACCGGGACTCTCAACACCATATATTTT. The V and J genes are TRBV19 and TRBJ1-3; possibly TRBD1 for D (5 bases). The V end lost 7 bases, the J end lost 7 bases, and 20 bases lay between the germline ends. Germline V CDR1 and CDR2: LNHDA, SQIVND (reference sequence). The CDR3 totals 15 residues.

The V call is TRBV2, the J call TRBJ2-5; 7 nucleotides match TRBD2. Germline V gene data show CDR1 as SNHLY and CDR2 as FYNNEI. CDR3 length: 12 residues. V lost 8 bases, J lost 3 bases, and 3 bases stayed unmatched. Here the CDR3 reads CASGLGKETQYF. The DNA of the CDR3 is TGTGCCAGCGGACTAGGGAAAGAGACCCAGTACTTC.

The J gene is TRBJ2-7, the V gene TRBV3-1 (or the pseudogene TRBV3-2), with 11 nucleotides matching TRBD2. The CDR3 is 15 residues long. Germline V gene sequence: CDR1 LGHDT, CDR2 YNNKEL (reference sequence). The V segment lost 2 bases and the J segment 3 bases; nucleotides outside the gene matches: 3. Here the CDR3 reads CASSQNLAGGYEQYF. The CDR3 nucleotides read TGTGCCAGCAGCCAAAACCTAGCGGGAGGCTACGAGCAGTACTTC.

The chain combines TRBV6-4 with TRBJ1-1, with D hard to call. CDR1 and CDR2 (germline): MRHNA, SNTAGT. V shed 2 bases and J shed 0 bases, with 7 bases lying between them. This CDR3 has 14 amino acids. This chain's CDR3 is CASSDTVMNTEAFF. The CDR3 nucleotides read TGTGCCAGCAGTGACACCGTAATGAACACTGAAGCTTTCTTT.

The chain combines TRBV9 with TRBJ1-5; 8 positions agree with TRBD1. The germline V gene encodes CDR1 SGDLS and CDR2 YYNGEE. CDR3 length equals 15 residues. Losses at the gene ends were 4 bases for V and 2 bases for J; bases not matched to a gene: 5. The CDR3 loop reads CASSREGQGNQPQHF. In DNA, the CDR3 is TGTGCCAGCAGCAGAGAGGGACAGGGCAATCAGCCCCAGCATTTT.

This chain uses TRBV6-5 with TRBJ2-7; weak D call: TRBD1 (6 bases). Trimming shortened V by 4 bases and J by 6 bases, and 16 bases separated the two germline ends. There are 14 residues in the CDR3. The germline CDR1 and CDR2 sequences are MNHEY and SVGAGI. CDR3: CASSFQGSAPEQYF. Here the CDR3 DNA reads TGTGCCAGCAGTTTCCAGGGGTCTGCTCCCGAGCAGTACTTC.

The chain combines TRBV12-3 or TRBV12-4 with TRBJ1-3, with TRBD1 matching over 7 bases. V lost 8 bases, J lost 0 bases, and 1 base stayed unmatched. The CDR3 loop spans 13 amino acids. The CDR3 reads CASGDSSGNTIYF. Written as DNA, the CDR3 is TGTGCCAGCGGGGACAGCTCTGGAAACACCATATATTTT.

J is TRBJ1-4 and V is TRBV21-1. TRBV21-1 is a pseudogene segment. This CDR3 is 15 amino acids long. This CDR3 is CASSKVVLTNEKLFF. The CDR3 DNA is TGTGCCAGCAGCAAAGTCGTCCTAACAAATGAAAAACTGTTTTTT.

J is TRBJ2-5 and V is TRBV5-8; D might be TRBD1 (5 bases). Germline loops: CDR1 SGHTS, CDR2 YDEGEE. V dropped 1 base and J dropped 5 bases, with 12 bases sitting between them. The CDR3 has 14 amino acids. The CDR3 sequence: CASSLWGLRETQYF. DNA of the CDR3: TGTGCCAGCAGCTTGTGGGGCCTAAGGGAGACCCAGTACTTC.

The gene calls are TRBV3-1 (or the pseudogene TRBV3-2) and TRBJ2-7; D perhaps matches TRBD1 (5 bases). Trimming pared 2 bases from V and 0 bases from J, leaving 14 bases between. This CDR3 spans 16 amino acids. Germline values: CDR1 LGHDT, CDR2 YNNKEL (reference sequence). The CDR3 sequence is CASSQPRRQGSYEQYF. The CDR3 region has the DNA TGTGCCAGCAGCCAACCGCGTCGCCAGGGCTCCTACGAGCAGTACTTC.

V and J are TRBV11-1 and TRBJ2-7, with TRBD2 identical over 10 bases. CDR1 and CDR2 from the germline V gene are SGHAT and FQDESV (reference sequence). The CDR3 extends over 16 amino acids. V shed 4 bases, J shed 0 bases, and the junction held 6 bases outside the gene matches. CDR3 sequence reads: CASSSSSSGGSYEQYF. The CDR3 region has the DNA TGTGCCAGCAGCTCGTCTTCTAGCGGGGGCTCCTACGAGCAGTACTTC.

The chain links TRBV30 to TRBJ1-6; D remains ambiguous. Germline V lookup: CDR1 GTSNPN, CDR2 SVGIG (reference sequence). The CDR3 runs to 13 residues. The V gene lost 0 bases and the J gene lost 10 bases, with 10 bases spanning the gap. The CDR3 sequence: CAWSVQFQSPLHF. DNA of the CDR3: TGTGCCTGGAGTGTACAATTTCAATCACCCCTCCACTTT.

J is TRBJ1-6 and V is TRBV4-2; 7 bases match TRBD1. The germline gives CDR1 LGHNA, CDR2 YNFKEQ. Trimming at V came to 3 bases and at J to 7 bases, leaving 6 bases not matched to a gene. The CDR3 runs to 15 residues. CDR3 DNA: TGTGCCAGCAGCCAGCCCACAGGGGCAAATTCACCCCTCCACTTT. Its translation is CASSQPTGANSPLHF.

The gene calls are TRBV5-1 and TRBJ1-4; D remains ambiguous. The V end lost 0 bases, the J end lost 0 bases, and 6 bases lay between the germline ends. The CDR3 consists of 15 residues. Germline V gene data show CDR1 as SGHRS and CDR2 as YFSETQ. Written as DNA, the CDR3 is TGCGCCAGCAGCTTGGTCGCTGCAACTAATGAAAAACTGTTTTTT. The encoded protein is CASSLVAATNEKLFF.

V is TRBV5-1 and J is TRBJ2-2; D is unresolved. Germline-derived CDR1 and CDR2 are SGHRS and YFSETQ. The V and J ends lost 0 bases and 6 bases respectively, with 9 bases between them. There are 14 residues in the CDR3. The CDR3 DNA follows: TGCGCCAGCAGCTTGGACGGGTCACCCGGGGAGCTGTTTTTT. This sequence encodes CASSLDGSPGELFF.

This chain links TRBV19 with TRBJ2-2; TRBD1 matches 7 bases. Germline V gene data show CDR1 as LNHDA and CDR2 as SQIVND (reference sequence). There are 15 residues in the CDR3. With V trimmed by 6 bases and J by 7 bases, 11 bases remained unmatched. CDR3 amino acids: CASRPPRQGSGELFF. The DNA for the CDR3 is TGTGCCAGTAGACCCCCAAGACAGGGTAGCGGGGAGCTGTTTTTT.

The CDR3 spells CASSLMAGASTNEKLFF. In DNA, the CDR3 is TGTGCCAGCAGTTTAATGGCAGGGGCCTCAACTAATGAAAAACTGTTTTTT. The gene calls are TRBV28 and TRBJ1-4; D perhaps matches TRBD1 (6 bases). V was cut by 2 bases and J by 0 bases, with 13 bases left in between. The CDR3 consists of 17 residues. The germline V gene has CDR1 MDHEN and CDR2 SYDVKM.

In this sample, this clone turned up a few times. This chain connects TRBV15 to TRBJ1-1, with a weak D call TRBD1 (6 bases). This CDR3 spans 12 amino acids. The germline V gene has CDR1 LNHNV and CDR2 YYDKDF (reference sequence). V dropped 5 bases and J dropped 9 bases, with 13 bases sitting between them. CDR3 protein: CATSHNREKAFF. For the CDR3, the DNA is TGTGCCACCAGCCATAACAGGGAAAAAGCTTTCTTT.

The chain couples TRBV30 to TRBJ1-6; D is undetermined. Germline values: CDR1 GTSNPN, CDR2 SVGIG (reference sequence). V was clipped by 0 bases and J by 2 bases, with 11 bases between them. This CDR3 comprises 16 residues. In DNA, the CDR3 is TGTGCCTGGAGTGTAGCGGGGATTGCCTATAATTCACCCCTCCACTTT. Protein product: CAWSVAGIAYNSPLHF.

CDR3 coding DNA: TGTGCCAGCAGCAAACTAAGGCAGGGCACCGGGGAGCTGTTTTTT. Translating it yields CASSKLRQGTGELFF. The chain recombines TRBV11-2 with TRBJ2-2, with a possible D match to TRBD1 (5 bases). Deletions cut 5 bases from V and 4 bases from J, with 14 bases between. In germline, CDR1 is SGHAT, CDR2 FQNNGV. The CDR3 runs 15 residues.

The J gene is TRBJ2-1, the V gene TRBV4-1; 10 bases are a match to TRBD2. J lost 4 bases, V lost 3 bases, and 9 bases had no gene match. This CDR3 region has 17 residues. Germline V gene lookup returns CDR1 MGHRA and CDR2 YSYEKL. CDR3 nucleotide sequence: TGCGCCAGCAGCCAGGGTCTAGCGGGAGACATTTACAATGAGCAGTTCTTC. The encoded protein is CASSQGLAGDIYNEQFF.

This chain links TRBV7-8 with TRBJ2-1; TRBD1 is a possible D gene (6 bases). CDR1 and CDR2 from the germline V gene are SGHVS and FQNEAQ. V was pared by 4 bases and J by 13 bases, with 11 bases between. The CDR3 spans 11 residues. In DNA form, the CDR3 reads TGTGCCAGCAGCTGGGACACAACTCAGTTCTTC. Translation gives CASSWDTTQFF.

The sample holds one count of this clone. The chain employs TRBV7-9 and TRBJ1-2; TRBD1 is a possible D gene (6 bases). V lost 5 bases and J 2 bases, leaving 15 bases between the germline ends. CDR1 is SEHNR, CDR2 FQNEAQ, per germline (reference sequence). This CDR3 has 15 residues. The CDR3 spells CASSPSQGSNYGYTF. The CDR3 DNA follows: TGTGCCAGCAGCCCGTCACAGGGATCAAACTATGGCTACACCTTC.

This clone appeared a single time. The genes are TRBV5-1 and TRBJ1-2; possible D gene TRBD1, 5 bases. Germline CDR1 SGHRS, CDR2 YFSETQ. This CDR3 has 18 residues. V was pared by 2 bases and J by 6 bases, with 26 bases between. As DNA, the CDR3 is TGCGCCAGCAGCTTCCCTGGGGGGTATAACAGGAAGCCCGATGGCTACACCTTC. Translated, it gives CASSFPGGYNRKPDGYTF. Together with reference TRBV5-1 and TRBJ1-2, the CDR3 gives the full variable domain: KAGVTQTPRYLIKTRGQQVTLSCSPISGHRSVSWYQQTPGQGLQFLFEYFSETQRNKGNFPGRFSGRQFSNSRSEMNVSTLELGDSALYLCASSFPGGYNRKPDGYTFGSGTRLTVV.

The V gene is TRBV7-2, the J gene TRBJ2-3, with 8 bases aligning to TRBD2. V was clipped by 3 bases and J by 1 base; unmatched bases: 0. This CDR3 comprises 14 residues. Germline V gene data show CDR1 as SGHTA and CDR2 as FQGNSA. In DNA form, the CDR3 reads TGTGCCAGCAGCTTGACTAGCGGCACAGATACGCAGTATTTT. It is translated as CASSLTSGTDTQYF.

The chain couples TRBV11-2 to TRBJ2-1; TRBD2 aligns across 13 bases. The CDR3 has 14 amino acids. The J segment lost 8 bases and the V segment lost 5 bases, leaving 3 bases of the junction unmatched. In germline, CDR1 is SGHAT, CDR2 FQNNGV. The CDR3 DNA reads as TGTGCCAGCAGCCCCGGACTAGCGGGAGATGAGCAGTTCTTC. The encoded protein is CASSPGLAGDEQFF.

In DNA, the CDR3 is TGTGCCAGCAGCCAAGAGGCGGGGCGGAATTCACCCCTCCACTTT. Translating gives CASSQEAGRNSPLHF. The V gene is TRBV3-1 (or the pseudogene TRBV3-2), the J gene TRBJ1-6, with TRBD1 as a possible D gene (5 bases). The V end lost 0 bases, the J end lost 7 bases, and 10 bases lay between the germline ends. From germline, CDR1 is LGHDT and CDR2 YNNKEL (reference sequence). The CDR3 extends over 15 amino acids.

The rearrangement links TRBV28 to TRBJ1-4, with D maybe TRBD1 (5 bases). Germline V CDR1 and CDR2: MDHEN, SYDVKM. The CDR3 covers 15 residues. The ends were cut back, 7 bases at V and 10 bases at J, with 22 bases in the middle. CDR3 protein: CASMVNRDLGGKLFF. In DNA form, the CDR3 reads TGTGCCAGCATGGTGAACCGGGACCTCGGTGGAAAACTGTTTTTT.

V is TRBV30 and J is TRBJ1-1, with no clear D. The CDR3 extends over 13 amino acids. Germline V CDR1 and CDR2: GTSNPN, SVGIG (reference sequence). V was trimmed by 1 base and J by 4 bases, leaving 10 bases between them. CDR3 nucleotides: TGTGCCTGGAGTGACGGCCCGGCCACTGAAGCTTTCTTT. Encoded protein: CAWSDGPATEAFF.

The gene calls are TRBV6-6 and TRBJ2-2; D gene unclear. CDR3 length: 14 residues. Per germline, CDR1 MNHNY and CDR2 SVGAGI (reference sequence). Trimming stripped 0 bases from V and 6 bases from J, with 8 bases between. The CDR3 reads CASSYSDIPGELFF. In DNA form, the CDR3 reads TGTGCCAGCAGTTACTCAGATATACCCGGGGAGCTGTTTTTT.